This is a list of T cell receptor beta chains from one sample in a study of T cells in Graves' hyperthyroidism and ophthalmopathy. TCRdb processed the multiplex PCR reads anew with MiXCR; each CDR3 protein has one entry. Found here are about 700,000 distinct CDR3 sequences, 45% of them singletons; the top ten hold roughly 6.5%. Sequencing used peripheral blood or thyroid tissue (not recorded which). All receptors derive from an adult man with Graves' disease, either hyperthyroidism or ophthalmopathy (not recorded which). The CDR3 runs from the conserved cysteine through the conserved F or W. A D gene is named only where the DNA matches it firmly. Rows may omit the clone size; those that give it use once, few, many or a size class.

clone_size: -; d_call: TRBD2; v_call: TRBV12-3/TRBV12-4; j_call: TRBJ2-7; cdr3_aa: CASSAGGGPDYEQYF; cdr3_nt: TGTGCCAGCAGTGCGGGGGGAGGACCCGACTACGAGCAGTACTTC
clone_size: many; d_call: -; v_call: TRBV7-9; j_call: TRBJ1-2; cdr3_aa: CASSQDVARDYGYTF; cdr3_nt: TGTGCCAGCAGCCAAGATGTGGCCAGGGACTATGGCTACACCTTC
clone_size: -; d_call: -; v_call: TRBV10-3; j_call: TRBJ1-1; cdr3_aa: CASRPSGEYTEAFF; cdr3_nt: TGTGCCAGCAGGCCCTCAGGGGAATACACTGAAGCTTTCTTT
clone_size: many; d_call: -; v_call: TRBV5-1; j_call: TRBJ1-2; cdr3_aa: CASSLAARGYGYTF; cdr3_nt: TGCGCCAGCAGCTTGGCGGCCAGGGGCTATGGCTACACCTTC
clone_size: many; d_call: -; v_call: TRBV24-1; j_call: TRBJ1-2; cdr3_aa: CATSDKAGFNYGYTF; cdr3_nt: TGTGCCACCAGTGATAAGGCAGGGTTCAACTATGGCTACACCTTC
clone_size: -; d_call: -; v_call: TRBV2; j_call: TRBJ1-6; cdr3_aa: CASTRGNNNSPLHF; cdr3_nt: TGTGCCAGCACGCGGGGAAATAATAATTCACCCCTCCACTTT
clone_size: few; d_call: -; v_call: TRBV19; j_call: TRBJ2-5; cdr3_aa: CASDQGLGETQYF; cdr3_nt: TGTGCCAGTGACCAGGGCCTTGGGGAGACCCAGTACTTC
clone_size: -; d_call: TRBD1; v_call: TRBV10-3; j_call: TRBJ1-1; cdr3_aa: CAISATGGKETEAFF; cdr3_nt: TGTGCCATCAGCGCGACAGGGGGGAAGGAGACTGAAGCTTTCTTT
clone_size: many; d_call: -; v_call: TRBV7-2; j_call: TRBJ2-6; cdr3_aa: CASSLAKLGWGTGANVLTF; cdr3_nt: TGTGCCAGCAGCTTAGCGAAGCTGGGATGGGGGACTGGGGCCAACGTCCTGACTTTC
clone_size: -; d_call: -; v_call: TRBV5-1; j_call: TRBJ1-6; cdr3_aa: CASSSPGQENSPLHF; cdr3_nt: TGCGCCAGCAGCTCCCCGGGACAAGAGAATTCACCCCTCCACTTT
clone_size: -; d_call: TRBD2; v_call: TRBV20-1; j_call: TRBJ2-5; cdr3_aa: CSALTDTSGSGETQYF; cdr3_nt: TGCAGTGCTTTAACCGATACTAGCGGGAGCGGAGAGACCCAGTACTTC
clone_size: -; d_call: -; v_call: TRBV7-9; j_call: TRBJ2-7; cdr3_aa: CASSHRGDWSYEQYF; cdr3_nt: TGTGCCAGCAGCCACCGCGGGGACTGGTCCTACGAGCAGTACTTC
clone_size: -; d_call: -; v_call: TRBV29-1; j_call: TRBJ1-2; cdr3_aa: CSVGGGGSGYTF; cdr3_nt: TGCAGCGTTGGCGGGGGTGGCTCCGGCTACACCTTC
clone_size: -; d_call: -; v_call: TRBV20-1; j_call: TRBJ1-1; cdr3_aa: CSAVWDGDTEAFF; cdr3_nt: TGCAGTGCTGTATGGGACGGGGACACTGAAGCTTTCTTT
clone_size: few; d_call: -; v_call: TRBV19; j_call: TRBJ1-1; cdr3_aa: CASSSSFWGLVTEAFF; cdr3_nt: TGTGCCAGTAGTTCCTCCTTCTGGGGGCTGGTGACTGAAGCTTTCTTT
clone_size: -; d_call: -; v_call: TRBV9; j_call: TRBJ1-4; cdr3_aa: CASSVTDGSLWGNEKLFF; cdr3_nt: TGTGCCAGCAGCGTAACCGATGGCTCTCTATGGGGGAATGAAAAACTGTTTTTT
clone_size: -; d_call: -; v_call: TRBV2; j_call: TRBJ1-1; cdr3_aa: CASSEAGEGPYTEAFF; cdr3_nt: TGTGCCAGCAGTGAGGCGGGGGAGGGCCCCTACACTGAAGCTTTCTTT
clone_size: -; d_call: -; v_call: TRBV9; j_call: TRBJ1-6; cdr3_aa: CASSVAEIYNPPLHF; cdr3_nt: TGTGCCAGCAGCGTGGCAGAGATTTATAATCCACCCCTCCACTTT
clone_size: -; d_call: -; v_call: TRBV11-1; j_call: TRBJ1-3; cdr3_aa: CASSLDAGAGNTIYF; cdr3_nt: TGTGCCAGCAGCTTAGATGCAGGGGCTGGAAACACCATATATTTT
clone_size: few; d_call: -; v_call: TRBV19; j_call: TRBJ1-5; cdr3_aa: CASSTDGGDQPQHF; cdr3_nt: TGTGCCAGTAGTACTGACGGGGGTGATCAGCCCCAGCATTTT
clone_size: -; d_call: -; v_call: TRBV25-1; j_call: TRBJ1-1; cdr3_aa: CARAQLNTEAFF; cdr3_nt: TGTGCTAGGGCACAGTTGAACACTGAAGCTTTCTTT
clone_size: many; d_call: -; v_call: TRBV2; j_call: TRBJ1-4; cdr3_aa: CASRVRVTDEKLFF; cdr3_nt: TGTGCCAGCAGAGTCAGGGTGACTGACGAAAAACTGTTTTTT
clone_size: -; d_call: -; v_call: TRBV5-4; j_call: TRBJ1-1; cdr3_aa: CASSDAAGMNTEAFF; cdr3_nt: TGTGCCAGCAGCGACGCGGCGGGCATGAACACTGAAGCTTTCTTT
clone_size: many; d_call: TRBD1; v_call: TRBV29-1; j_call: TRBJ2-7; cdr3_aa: CSVGDRGMSFEQYF; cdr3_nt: TGCAGCGTTGGCGACAGGGGAATGTCGTTCGAGCAGTACTTC
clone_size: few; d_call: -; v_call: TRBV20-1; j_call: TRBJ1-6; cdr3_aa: CSAGDGSYNSPLHF; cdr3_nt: TGCAGTGCTGGGGACGGCTCCTATAATTCACCCCTCCACTTT
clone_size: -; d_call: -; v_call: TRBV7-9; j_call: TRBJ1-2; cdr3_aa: CASTGLAGGFLGGYTF; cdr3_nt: TGTGCCAGCACCGGCCTTGCGGGGGGATTTCTAGGCGGCTACACCTTC
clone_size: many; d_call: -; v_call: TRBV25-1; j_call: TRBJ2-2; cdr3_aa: CASSHGELFF; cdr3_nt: TGTGCCAGCAGTCACGGGGAGCTGTTTTTT
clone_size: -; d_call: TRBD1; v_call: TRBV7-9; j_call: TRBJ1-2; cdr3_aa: CASSPDRTNYGYTF; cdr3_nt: TGTGCCAGCAGCCCGGACAGGACTAACTATGGCTACACCTTC
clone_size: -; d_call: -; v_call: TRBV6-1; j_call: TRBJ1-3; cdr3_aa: CAISEAQPKGNTIYF; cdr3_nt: TGTGCCATCAGTGAAGCTCAACCGAAAGGAAACACCATATATTTT
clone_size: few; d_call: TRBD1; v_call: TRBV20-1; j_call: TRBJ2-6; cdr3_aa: CSAPRTGETGANVLTF; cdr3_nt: TGCAGTGCCCCCCGGACAGGGGAGACCGGGGCCAACGTCCTGACTTTC
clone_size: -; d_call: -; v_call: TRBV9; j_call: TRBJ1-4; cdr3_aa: CASSAGPGSTNEKLFF; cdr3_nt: TGTGCCAGCAGCGCCGGCCCGGGATCGACTAATGAAAAACTGTTTTTT
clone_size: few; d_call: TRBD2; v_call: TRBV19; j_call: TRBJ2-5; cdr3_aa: CASSIIASGSVTQYF; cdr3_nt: TGTGCCAGTAGTATTATCGCTAGCGGGAGTGTGACCCAGTACTTC
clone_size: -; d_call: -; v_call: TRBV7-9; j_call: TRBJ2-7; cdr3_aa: CASSPGGQVSPYEQYF; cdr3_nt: TGTGCCAGCAGCCCAGGGGGGCAGGTATCTCCCTACGAGCAGTACTTC
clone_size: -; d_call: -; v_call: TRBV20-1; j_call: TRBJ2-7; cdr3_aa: CSARDEQGIYEQYF; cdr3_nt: TGCAGTGCTAGAGATGAACAGGGTATATACGAGCAGTACTTC
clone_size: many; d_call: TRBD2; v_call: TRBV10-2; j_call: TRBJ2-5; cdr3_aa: CASSVSGGHQETQYF; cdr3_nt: TGCGCCAGCAGTGTTAGCGGGGGACACCAAGAGACCCAGTACTTC
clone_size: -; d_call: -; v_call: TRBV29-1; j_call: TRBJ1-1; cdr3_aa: CSVVGGMNTEAFF; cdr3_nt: TGCAGCGTTGTTGGGGGCATGAACACTGAAGCTTTCTTT
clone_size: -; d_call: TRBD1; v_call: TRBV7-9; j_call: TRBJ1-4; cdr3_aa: CASSGQTGLTNEKLVF; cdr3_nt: TGTGCCAGCAGCGGACAGACAGGGCTAACTAATGAAAAACTGGTTTTT
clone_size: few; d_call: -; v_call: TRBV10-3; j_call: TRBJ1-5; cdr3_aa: CAIRQGNNQPQHF; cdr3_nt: TGTGCCATCAGACAGGGCAACAATCAGCCCCAGCATTTT
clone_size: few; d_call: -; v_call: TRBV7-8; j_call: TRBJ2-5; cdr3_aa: CASSQDRSFQETQYF; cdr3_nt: TGTGCCAGCAGCCAAGACAGGAGTTTCCAAGAGACCCAGTACTTC
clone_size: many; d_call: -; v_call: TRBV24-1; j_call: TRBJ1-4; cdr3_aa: CATSDWGATNEKLFF; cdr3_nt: TGTGCCACCAGTGATTGGGGGGCGACTAATGAAAAACTGTTTTTT
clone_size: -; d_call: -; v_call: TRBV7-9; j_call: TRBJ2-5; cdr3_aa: CASSQGPGYQETQYF; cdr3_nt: TGCGCCAGCAGCCAAGGGCCAGGCTACCAAGAGACCCAGTACTTC
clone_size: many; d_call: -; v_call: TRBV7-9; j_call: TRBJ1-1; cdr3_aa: CASSRWGTEAFF; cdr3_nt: TGTGCCAGCAGCCGTTGGGGCACTGAAGCTTTCTTT
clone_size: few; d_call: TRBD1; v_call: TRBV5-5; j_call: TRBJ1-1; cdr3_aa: CASSRRQGGTEAFF; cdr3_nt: TGTGCCAGCAGCCGCAGACAGGGAGGCACTGAAGCTTTCTTT
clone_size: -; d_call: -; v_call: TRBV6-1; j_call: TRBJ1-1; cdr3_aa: CASSETDDGLKSFGAFF; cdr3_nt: TGTGCCAGCAGTGAAACTGACGATGGGCTAAAGTCGTTCGGAGCTTTCTTT
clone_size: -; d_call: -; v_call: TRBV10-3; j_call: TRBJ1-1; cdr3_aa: CASSYMNRPEAFF; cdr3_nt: TGTGCCAGCAGTTACATGAACAGGCCTGAAGCTTTCTTT
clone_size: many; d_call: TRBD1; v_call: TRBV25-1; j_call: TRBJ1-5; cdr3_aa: CASSGDRVGQPQHF; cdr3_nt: TGTGCCAGCAGTGGAGACAGGGTTGGTCAGCCCCAGCATTTT
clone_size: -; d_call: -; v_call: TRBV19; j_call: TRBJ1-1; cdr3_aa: CASSTLSSTEAFF; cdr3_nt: TGTGCCAGTAGTACCCTCTCGAGCACTGAAGCTTTCTTT
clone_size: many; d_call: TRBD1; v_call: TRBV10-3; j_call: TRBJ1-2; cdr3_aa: CAISEAGGNYGYTF; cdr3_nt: TGTGCCATCAGTGAGGCAGGGGGAAACTATGGCTACACCTTC
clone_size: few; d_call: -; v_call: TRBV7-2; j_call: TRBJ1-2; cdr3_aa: CASSSPSFYGYTF; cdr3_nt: TGTGCCAGCAGCTCCCCGTCGTTCTATGGCTACACCTTC